This T cell receptor (beta chain) was sequenced in a study of spatial heterogeneity in lung cancer. Study information: Consistently, beta-chain sequences turned up in larger numbers than alpha-chain sequences did.

The germline V gene has CDR1 SGHNT and CDR2 YYREEE (reference sequence). This CDR3 comprises 16 residues. Trimming stripped 5 bases from V and 5 bases from J, with 20 bases between. Worth noting for this clonotype: Antigen unknown.

Stated time point: sample taken at primary tumor resection. General study results and limits: There were more appearances of ubiquitous expanded tumor TCRs in blood at resection than at follow-up.

One entry per CDR3 protein results from TCRdb running MiXCR on the 5' RACE reads. Of approximately 49,000 distinct CDR3 sequences listed, less than 5.5% are singletons. Sequencing was performed on PBMCs, taken at surgery. The clonotype comes from a male donor with early-stage non-small cell lung cancer. J is TRBJ2-1 and V is TRBV5-4; D may be TRBD1 or TRBD2 (5 bases each). The CDR3 sequence: CASRSRDAILDNEQFF. DNA for the CDR3: TGTGCCAGCAGATCCCGGGACGCTATCCTAGACAATGAGCAGTTCTTC.